Listed below are T cell receptor beta chains from one sample, sequenced in a study of blood T cells in healthy people across ages. TCRdb re-analysed the 5' RACE reads in MiXCR, keeping a single row per CDR3 protein. The sample holds around 1,000,000 distinct CDR3 sequences, 25% seen once. This sample was shared with a second study, whose subject was T cells of mothers and their children.

The specimen sequenced was blood. The receptors were gathered from a girl aged 2 to 9 in good health. CDR3s include the opening cysteine and the closing phenylalanine or tryptophan. D genes are given only for firm matches. Clone size is not always given. Where it is, it says once, few, many or a class for expanded clones.

d_call	clone_size	v_call	j_call	cdr3_nt	cdr3_aa
TRBD1	few	TRBV7-2	TRBJ2-5	TGTGCCAGCAGCTTCGGACAGGGGGCAGGGGAGACCCAGTACTTC	CASSFGQGAGETQYF
TRBD2	few	TRBV7-8	TRBJ2-1	TGTGCCAGCAGCTTTACTAGCGGACCTAACAATGAGCAGTTCTTC	CASSFTSGPNNEQFF
NA	NA	TRBV29-1	TRBJ2-5	TGCAGCGTTGAAAGGGGCGAGACCCAGCACTTC	CSVERGETQHF
NA	few	TRBV29-1	TRBJ2-3	TGCAGCGTTGATAGGGAGACAGATACGCAGTATTTT	CSVDRETDTQYF
TRBD2	NA	TRBV27	TRBJ2-1	TGTGCCAGCAGGGCTAGCGGGAGGGCCTGGGCCAATGAGCAGTTCTTC	CASRASGRAWANEQFF
TRBD1	NA	TRBV7-2	TRBJ2-5	TGTGCCAGCAGCGCACAGGGGGCTGGGGAGACCCAGTACTTC	CASSAQGAGETQYF
NA	few	TRBV5-1	TRBJ1-2	TGCGCCAGCAGCTCCCTAACAAACCCATCATCCTATTCTTATGGCTACACCTTC	CASSSLTNPSSYSYGYTF
TRBD2	NA	TRBV9	TRBJ2-5	TGTGCCAGCAGCCCCAGTGGTAGCGGGGGGGCGGAGACCCAGTACTTC	CASSPSGSGGAETQYF
NA	NA	TRBV20-1	TRBJ2-7	TGCAGTGCTAGGGGGATGGGATCATACGAGCAGTACTTC	CSARGMGSYEQYF
TRBD1	few	TRBV29-1	TRBJ1-1	TGCAGCGTAGGACAGGGTCTGACCGAAGCTTTCTTT	CSVGQGLTEAFF
TRBD1	few	TRBV6-1	TRBJ1-5	TGTGCCAGCACAGGGGGCCCACAGCCCCAGCATTTT	CASTGGPQPQHF
TRBD2	few	TRBV4-3	TRBJ2-5	TGCGCCAGCAGTTCACCTCGGACTAGCGGGACCTTTCTGGGGGAGACCCAGTACTTC	CASSSPRTSGTFLGETQYF
NA	NA	TRBV29-1	TRBJ2-5	TGCAGCGTTGTATTTGGGGGCCGGGAGACCCAGTACTTC	CSVVFGGRETQYF
TRBD1	NA	TRBV4-2	TRBJ1-4	TGTGCCAGCAGCCAAGGGGACAGGGATGAAAAACTGTTTTTT	CASSQGDRDEKLFF
NA	NA	TRBV7-6	TRBJ2-7	TGTGCCAGCAGCTTAGATCACCGGGGTACTGCGACCTACGAGCAGTACTTC	CASSLDHRGTATYEQYF
TRBD2	NA	TRBV12-3/TRBV12-4	TRBJ2-7	TGTGCCAGCAGTATGACTAGCGGGGTATACGAGCAGTACTTC	CASSMTSGVYEQYF
NA	many	TRBV14	TRBJ2-1	TGTGCCAGCAGCCGGCGGACGCATGTCAATGAGCAGTTCTTC	CASSRRTHVNEQFF
NA	NA	TRBV12-3/TRBV12-4	TRBJ2-1	TGTGCCAGCAGTTCCATGATCTCGACGGTCGAGCAGTTCTTC	CASSSMISTVEQFF
TRBD2	few	TRBV29-1	TRBJ2-1	TGCAGCGTTGCTAGCGGGGCTTACAATGAGCAGTTCTTC	CSVASGAYNEQFF
TRBD2	NA	TRBV5-1	TRBJ2-2	TGCGCCAGCAGCTTTAGCGGGATCCGGACCGGGGAGCTGTTTTTT	CASSFSGIRTGELFF
NA	NA	TRBV7-2	TRBJ1-2	TGTGCCAGCAGCCTCAAGGGGGAAAGTTCGGGAAGCTACACCTTC	CASSLKGESSGSYTF
TRBD1	NA	TRBV4-2	TRBJ1-2	TGTGCCAGCAGCCAAGTTACAGGGGGTGGCTACACCTTC	CASSQVTGGGYTF
NA	NA	TRBV5-6	TRBJ2-5	TGTGCCAGCAGCTATAACTGGAGAGAGACCCAGTACTTC	CASSYNWRETQYF
TRBD1	NA	TRBV6-5	TRBJ1-1	TGTGCCAGCAGTTACGGACAGGGGGCAAACACTGAAGCTTTCTTT	CASSYGQGANTEAFF
TRBD2	few	TRBV28	TRBJ2-7	TGTGCCAGCAGTTTAATCTCTAGCGGGGCCTACGAGCAGTACTTC	CASSLISSGAYEQYF
TRBD2	NA	TRBV7-3	TRBJ2-2	TGTGCCAGCAGCTTGGGAGGGACTTACACCGGGGAGCTGTTTTTT	CASSLGGTYTGELFF
NA	few	TRBV11-2	TRBJ2-2	TGTGCCAGCAGCTCTCGTTCTCAGGCTAACACCGGGGAGCTGTTTTTT	CASSSRSQANTGELFF
NA	few	TRBV28	TRBJ1-5	TGTGCCAGCAGCATTACGGAGGGGTTCAATCAGCCCCAGCATTTT	CASSITEGFNQPQHF